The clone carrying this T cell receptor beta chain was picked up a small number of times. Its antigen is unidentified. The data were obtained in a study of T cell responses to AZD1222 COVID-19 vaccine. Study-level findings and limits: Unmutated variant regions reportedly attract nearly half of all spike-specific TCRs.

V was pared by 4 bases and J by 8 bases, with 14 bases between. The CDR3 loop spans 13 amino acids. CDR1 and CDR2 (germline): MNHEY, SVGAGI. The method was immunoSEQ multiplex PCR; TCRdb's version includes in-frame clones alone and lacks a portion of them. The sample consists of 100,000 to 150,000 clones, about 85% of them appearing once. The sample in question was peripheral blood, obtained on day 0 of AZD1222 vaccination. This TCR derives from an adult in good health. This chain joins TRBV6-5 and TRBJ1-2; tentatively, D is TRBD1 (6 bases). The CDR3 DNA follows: TGTGCCAGCAGTTCCCAGGGGACTCGGGGCTACACCTTC. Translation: CASSSQGTRGYTF.